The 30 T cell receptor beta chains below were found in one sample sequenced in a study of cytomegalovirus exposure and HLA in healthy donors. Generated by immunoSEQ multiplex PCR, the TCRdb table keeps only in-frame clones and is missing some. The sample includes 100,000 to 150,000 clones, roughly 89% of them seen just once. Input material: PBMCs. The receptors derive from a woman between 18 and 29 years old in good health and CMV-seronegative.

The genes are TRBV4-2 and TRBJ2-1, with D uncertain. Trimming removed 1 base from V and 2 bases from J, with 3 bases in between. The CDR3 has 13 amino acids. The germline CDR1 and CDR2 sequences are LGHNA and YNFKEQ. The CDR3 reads CASSQGTYNEQFF. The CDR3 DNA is TGTGCCAGCAGCCAAGGTACCTACAATGAGCAGTTCTTC.

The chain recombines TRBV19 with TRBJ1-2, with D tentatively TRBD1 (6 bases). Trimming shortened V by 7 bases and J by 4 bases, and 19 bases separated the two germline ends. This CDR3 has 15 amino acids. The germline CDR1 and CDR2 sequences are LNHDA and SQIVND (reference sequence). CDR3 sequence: CASNPSGGAGYGYTF. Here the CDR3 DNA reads TGTGCCAGTAACCCCAGCGGGGGCGCGGGCTATGGCTACACCTTC.

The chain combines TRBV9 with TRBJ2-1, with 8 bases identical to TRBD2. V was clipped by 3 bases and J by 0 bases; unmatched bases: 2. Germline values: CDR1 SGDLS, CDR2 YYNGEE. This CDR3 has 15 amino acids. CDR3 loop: CASSASGSSYNEQFF. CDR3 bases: TGTGCCAGCAGCGCCAGCGGGAGCTCCTACAATGAGCAGTTCTTC.

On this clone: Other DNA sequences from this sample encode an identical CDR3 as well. The CDR3 DNA follows: TGTGCCAGCAGTTCGGTGGATCAGCCCCAGCATTTT. This translates into CASSSVDQPQHF. This chain connects TRBV28 to TRBJ1-5, with D uncertain. Germline V lookup: CDR1 MDHEN, CDR2 SYDVKM. The V and J ends lost 4 bases and 5 bases respectively, with 6 bases between them. CDR3 length equals 12 residues.

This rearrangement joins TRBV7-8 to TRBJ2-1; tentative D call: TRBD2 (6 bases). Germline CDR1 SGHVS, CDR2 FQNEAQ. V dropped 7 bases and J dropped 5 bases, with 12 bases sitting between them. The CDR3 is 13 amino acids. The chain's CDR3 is CASTRWEDNEQFF. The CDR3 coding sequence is TGTGCCAGCACGAGGTGGGAGGACAATGAGCAGTTCTTC.

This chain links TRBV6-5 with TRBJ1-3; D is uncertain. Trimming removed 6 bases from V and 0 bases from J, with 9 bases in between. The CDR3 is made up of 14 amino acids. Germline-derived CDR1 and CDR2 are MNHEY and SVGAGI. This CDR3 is CASRVQSSGNTIYF. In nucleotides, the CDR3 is TGTGCCAGCAGGGTACAGAGCTCTGGAAACACCATATATTTT.

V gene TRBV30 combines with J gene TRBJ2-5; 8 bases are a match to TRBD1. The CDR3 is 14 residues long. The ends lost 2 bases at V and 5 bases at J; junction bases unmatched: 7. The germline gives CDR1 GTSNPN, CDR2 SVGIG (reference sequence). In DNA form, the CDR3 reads TGTGCCTGGAGTCCTCAGGGGGCTGGGGAGACCCAGTACTTC. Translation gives CAWSPQGAGETQYF. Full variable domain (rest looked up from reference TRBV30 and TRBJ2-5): SQTIHQWPATLVQPVGSPLSLECTVEGTSNPNLYWYRQAAGRGLQLLFYSVGIGQISSEVPQNLSASRPQDRQFILSSKKLLLSDSGFYLCAWSPQGAGETQYFGPGTRLLVL.

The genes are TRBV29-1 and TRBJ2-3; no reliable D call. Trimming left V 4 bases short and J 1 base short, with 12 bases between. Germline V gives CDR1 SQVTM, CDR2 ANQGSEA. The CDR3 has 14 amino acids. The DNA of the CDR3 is TGCAGCGTTGGCGTCAATCGGGGCACAGATACGCAGTATTTT. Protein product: CSVGVNRGTDTQYF.

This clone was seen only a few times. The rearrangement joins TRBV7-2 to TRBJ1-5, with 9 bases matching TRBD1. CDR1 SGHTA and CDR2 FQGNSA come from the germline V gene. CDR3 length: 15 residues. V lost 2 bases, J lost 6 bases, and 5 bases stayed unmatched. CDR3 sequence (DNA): TGTGCCAGCAGCTTATGGGCGGGACAGGGTCAGCCCCAGCATTTT. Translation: CASSLWAGQGQPQHF.

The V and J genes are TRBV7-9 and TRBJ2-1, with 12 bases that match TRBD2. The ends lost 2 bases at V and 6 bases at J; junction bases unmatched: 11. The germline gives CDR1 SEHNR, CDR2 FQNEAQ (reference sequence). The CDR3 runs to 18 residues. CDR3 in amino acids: CASSLQPLGLAGFNEQFF. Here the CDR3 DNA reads TGTGCCAGCAGCTTACAGCCCCTCGGACTAGCGGGATTCAATGAGCAGTTCTTC.

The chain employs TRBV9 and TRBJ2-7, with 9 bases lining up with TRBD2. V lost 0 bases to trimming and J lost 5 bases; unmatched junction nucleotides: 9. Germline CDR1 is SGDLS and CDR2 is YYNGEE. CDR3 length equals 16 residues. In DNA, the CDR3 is TGTGCCAGCAGCGTAGGGCGGGAGGGCCATTTCGACGAGCAGTACTTC. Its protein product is CASSVGREGHFDEQYF.

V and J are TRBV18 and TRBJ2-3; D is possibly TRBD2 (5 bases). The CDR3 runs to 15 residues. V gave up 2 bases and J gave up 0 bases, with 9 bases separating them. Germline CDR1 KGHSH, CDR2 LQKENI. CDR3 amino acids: CASSPGSPSTDTQYF. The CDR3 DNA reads TGTGCCAGCTCACCAGGGAGCCCTAGCACAGATACGCAGTATTTT.

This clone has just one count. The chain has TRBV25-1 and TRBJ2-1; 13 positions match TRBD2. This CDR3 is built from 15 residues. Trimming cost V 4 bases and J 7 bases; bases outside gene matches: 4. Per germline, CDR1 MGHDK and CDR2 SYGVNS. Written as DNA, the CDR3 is TGTGCCAGCAGTGGGGGACTAGCGGGGAAGAATGAGCAGTTCTTC. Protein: CASSGGLAGKNEQFF.

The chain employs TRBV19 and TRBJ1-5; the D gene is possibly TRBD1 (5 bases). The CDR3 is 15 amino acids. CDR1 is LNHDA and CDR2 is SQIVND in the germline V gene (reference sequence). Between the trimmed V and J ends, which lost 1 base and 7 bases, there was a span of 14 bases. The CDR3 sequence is CASSIVAGLGQPQHF. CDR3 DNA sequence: TGTGCCAGTAGTATAGTCGCAGGGTTAGGGCAGCCCCAGCATTTT.

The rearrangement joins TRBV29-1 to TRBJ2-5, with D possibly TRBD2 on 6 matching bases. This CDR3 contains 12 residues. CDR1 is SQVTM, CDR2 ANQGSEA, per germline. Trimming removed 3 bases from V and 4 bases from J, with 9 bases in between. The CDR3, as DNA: TGCAGCGTTGATGCGGGGAGAGAGACCCAGTACTTC. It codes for CSVDAGRETQYF.

The CDR3 region has the DNA TGTGCCAGCAGTGAAGATCAGGGGGCGTTCTACGAGCAGTACGTC. Translation gives CASSEDQGAFYEQYV. This chain uses TRBV6-1 with TRBJ2-7, with 8 bases lining up with TRBD1. V dropped 1 base and J dropped 3; count of bases not matched to a gene: 5. Germline lookup yields CDR1 MNHNS and CDR2 SASEGT. This CDR3 has 15 amino acids.

CDR3 sequence reads: CASSFSTGFRAGELFF. The CDR3 DNA sequence: TGTGCCAGCAGTTTTTCCACAGGGTTTAGGGCCGGGGAGCTGTTTTTT. This sequence joins TRBV11-2 and TRBJ2-2, with a weak D call TRBD1 (6 bases). This CDR3 has 16 residues. The germline V gene encodes CDR1 SGHAT and CDR2 FQNNGV. The V end was cut by 6 bases, the J end by 6 bases, with 20 bases between.

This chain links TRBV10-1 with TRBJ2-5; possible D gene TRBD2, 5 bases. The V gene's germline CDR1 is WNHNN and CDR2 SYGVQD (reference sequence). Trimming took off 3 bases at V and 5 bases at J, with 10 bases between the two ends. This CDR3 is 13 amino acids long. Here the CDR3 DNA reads TGCGCCAGCAGTGATCGGGATTCGGAGACCCAGTACTTC. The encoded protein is CASSDRDSETQYF.

The CDR3 loop reads CASSPGTSGYNEQFF. The CDR3 DNA is TGTGCCAGCAGCCCCGGGACTAGCGGATACAATGAGCAGTTCTTC. The chain uses TRBV9 and TRBJ2-1, with 11 bases identical to TRBD2. The trim removed 4 bases at V and 4 bases at J, leaving 4 bases unmatched. Germline CDR1 SGDLS, CDR2 YYNGEE. This CDR3 has 15 amino acids.

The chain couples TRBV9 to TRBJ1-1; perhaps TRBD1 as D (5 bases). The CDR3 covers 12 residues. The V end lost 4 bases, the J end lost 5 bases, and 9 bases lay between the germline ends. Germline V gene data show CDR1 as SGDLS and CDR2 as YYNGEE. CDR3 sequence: CASSTQGTEAFF. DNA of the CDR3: TGTGCCAGCAGCACTCAGGGTACTGAAGCTTTCTTT.

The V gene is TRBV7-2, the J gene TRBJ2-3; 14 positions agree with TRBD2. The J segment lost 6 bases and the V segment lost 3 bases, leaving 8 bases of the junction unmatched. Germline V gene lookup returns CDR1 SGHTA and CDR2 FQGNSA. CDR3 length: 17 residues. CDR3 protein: CASSFLPTSGRADTQYF. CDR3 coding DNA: TGTGCCAGCAGCTTCTTGCCGACTAGCGGGAGGGCGGATACGCAGTATTTT.

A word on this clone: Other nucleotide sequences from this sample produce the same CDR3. CDR3 sequence: CASSLANEQYF. The DNA of the CDR3 is TGCGCCAGCAGCCTAGCTAACGAGCAGTACTTC. The rearrangement links TRBV5-1 to TRBJ2-7; D perhaps matches TRBD2 (5 bases). CDR1 is SGHRS and CDR2 is YFSETQ in the germline V gene. The CDR3 covers 11 residues. Trimming pared 4 bases from V and 5 bases from J, leaving 7 bases between.

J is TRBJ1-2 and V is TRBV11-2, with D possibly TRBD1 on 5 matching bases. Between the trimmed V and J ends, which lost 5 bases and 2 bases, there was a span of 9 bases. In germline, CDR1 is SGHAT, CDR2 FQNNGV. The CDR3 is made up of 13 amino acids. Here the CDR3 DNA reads TGTGCCAGCAGCCTGGGGGGGAACTATGGCTACACCTTC. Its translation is CASSLGGNYGYTF.

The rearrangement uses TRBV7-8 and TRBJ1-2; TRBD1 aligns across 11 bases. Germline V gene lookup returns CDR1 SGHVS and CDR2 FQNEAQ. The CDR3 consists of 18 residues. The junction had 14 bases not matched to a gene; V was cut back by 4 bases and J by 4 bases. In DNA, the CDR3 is TGTGCCAGCAGCTCCCAACCCGGGACAGGGGGTATGGGCTATGGCTACACCTTC. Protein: CASSSQPGTGGMGYGYTF.

CDR3 DNA sequence: TGTGCCAGCAGCACTACTAAGGACTCCTACGAGCAGTACGTC. As protein: CASSTTKDSYEQYV. This sequence joins TRBV5-4 and TRBJ2-7; D call uncertain. The CDR3 extends over 14 amino acids. Germline V lookup: CDR1 SGHNT, CDR2 YYREEE (reference sequence). The V gene lost 4 bases and the J gene lost 0 bases, with 11 bases spanning the gap.

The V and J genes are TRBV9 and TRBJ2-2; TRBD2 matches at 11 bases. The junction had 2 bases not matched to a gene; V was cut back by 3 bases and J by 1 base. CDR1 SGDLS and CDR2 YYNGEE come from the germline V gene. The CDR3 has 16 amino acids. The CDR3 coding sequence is TGTGCCAGCAGCGCCGGACTAGCGGGGAACACCGGGGAGCTGTTTTTT. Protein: CASSAGLAGNTGELFF.

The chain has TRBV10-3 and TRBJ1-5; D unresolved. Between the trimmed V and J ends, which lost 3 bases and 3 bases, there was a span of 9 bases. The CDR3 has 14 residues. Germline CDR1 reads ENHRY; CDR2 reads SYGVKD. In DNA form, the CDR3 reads TGTGCCATCAGTGATGGGCAGGACAATCAGCCCCAGCATTTT. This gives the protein CAISDGQDNQPQHF.

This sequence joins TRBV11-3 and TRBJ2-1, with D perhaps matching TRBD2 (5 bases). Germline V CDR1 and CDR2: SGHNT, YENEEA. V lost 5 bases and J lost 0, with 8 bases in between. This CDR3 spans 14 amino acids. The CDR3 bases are TGTGCCAGCAGCGCGGGTCTCTCCTACAATGAGCAGTTCTTC. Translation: CASSAGLSYNEQFF. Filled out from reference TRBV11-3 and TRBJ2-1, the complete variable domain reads EAGVVQSPRYKIIEKKQPVAFWCNPISGHNTLYWYLQNLGQGPELLIRYENEEAVDDSQLPKDRFSAERLKGVDSTLKIQPAELGDSAVYLCASSAGLSYNEQFFGPGTRLTVL.

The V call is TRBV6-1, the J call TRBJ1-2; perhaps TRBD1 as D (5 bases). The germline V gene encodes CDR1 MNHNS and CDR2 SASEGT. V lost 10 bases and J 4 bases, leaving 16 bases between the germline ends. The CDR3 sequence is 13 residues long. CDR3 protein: CATRQGNTYGYTF. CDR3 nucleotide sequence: TGTGCCACCCGCCAGGGAAACACCTATGGCTACACCTTC.

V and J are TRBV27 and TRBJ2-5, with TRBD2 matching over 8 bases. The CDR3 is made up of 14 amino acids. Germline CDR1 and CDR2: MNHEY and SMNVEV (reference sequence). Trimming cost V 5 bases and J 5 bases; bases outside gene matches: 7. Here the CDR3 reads CASSNGGVMETQYF. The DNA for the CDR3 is TGTGCCAGCAGTAACGGGGGGGTTATGGAGACCCAGTACTTC.